This T cell receptor beta chain comes out of a study of T-cell memory formation after mild COVID-19. From the 5' RACE reads, TCRdb called clonotypes with MiXCR, one entry per CDR3 protein. The sample lists 350,000 to 500,000 distinct CDR3 sequences, under 25% occurring once. Germline CDR1 reads SQVTM; CDR2 reads ANQGSEA. J lost 4 bases, V lost 7 bases, and 12 bases had no gene match. The CDR3 has 15 amino acids. Broader study findings: Unconfirmed was the SARS-CoV-2 specificity of second-wave clones that peaked on day 37. Contracting clones from day 15 to 85 showed balanced CD4/CD8; later expanders favored CD4+.

On this clonotype itself: No antigen is known for it.

The specimen was PBMCs or a T cell subset sorted from them (not recorded which). This chain connects TRBV29-1 to TRBJ2-1; 8 bases map to TRBD2. This sequence originates from an adult woman who had mild COVID-19 (a few samples of this study predate the infection). Cell type and time point are not known. The CDR3, as DNA: TGCAGCGCCAATGCCGGGAGGGGAACTTACAATGAGCAGTTCTTC. Its translation: CSANAGRGTYNEQFF.